The sequence of this T cell receptor beta chain was determined in a study of cytomegalovirus exposure and HLA in healthy donors. 13 Jbeta primers and 60 Vbeta primers were used for the PCR. The repertoire was sequenced with immunoSEQ multiplex PCR; TCRdb's copy has only in-frame clones and lacks some. The sample holds about 190,000 clones; roughly 87% are singletons and the top ten take roughly 0.98%. V shed 3 bases and J 9 bases; nucleotides not matched to a gene: 12. This CDR3 comprises 16 residues. CDR1 and CDR2 from the germline V gene are SGHTA and FQGNSA. Notes on the study in general: Of the V segments, some could not be distinguished, including TRBV6-2 and TRBV6-3, and were excluded. Most TCRs appeared rarely, but some public TCRs recurred in many donors.

This clone has only one observation. Its antigen is unknown. The rearrangement joins TRBV7-2 to TRBJ2-3, with 10 bases lining up with TRBD2. Specimen: PBMCs. This TCR came from a boy between 2 and 10 years old in good health and CMV-seronegative. Here the CDR3 DNA reads TGTGCCAGCAGCTTCTACACCGGGCTAGCGGGAGTAACGCAGTATTTT. Protein: CASSFYTGLAGVTQYF.